The clone carrying this T cell receptor (beta chain) was seen a handful of times. Its specificity is not known. CDR1 is SGHRS and CDR2 is YFSETQ in the germline V gene. The CDR3 spans 16 residues. Trimming removed 3 bases at V and 3 bases at J, with 18 bases between. From the 5' RACE reads, TCRdb called clonotypes with MiXCR, one entry per CDR3 protein. The data hold 250,000 to 350,000 distinct CDR3 sequences, with around 15% observed a single time. This entry is derived from a study of T-cell memory formation after mild COVID-19. Across the study: Clusters of TCRs were largely donor specific. Points from the study as a whole: Clones that got smaller from day 15 to 85 had even CD4/CD8, while clones growing later tipped toward CD4+. What remained unconfirmed was the SARS-CoV-2 specificity of second-wave clones peaking on day 37. Contracting clones localized mainly to CM and EM when CD4+ and mainly to EMRA when CD8+.

Sequenced material: PBMCs or a T cell subset sorted from them (not recorded which). V gene TRBV5-1 combines with J gene TRBJ1-1, with a tentative D call TRBD1 (5 bases). The receptor's source is a man between 18 and 29 years old who had mild COVID-19 (a few samples of this study predate the infection). Cell type and time point are not known. The CDR3 DNA follows: TGCGCCAGCAGCTCCACGACAGCCCTAGGGGACACTGAAGCTTTCTTT. This translates into CASSSTTALGDTEAFF.